In its sample, the clone carrying this TCR beta chain was seen a few times. Trimming cost V 1 base and J 8 bases, with 17 bases left between them. Germline values: CDR1 SGHTA, CDR2 FQGNSA. The CDR3 is 15 residues long. The sample originates from a study of blood T cells in healthy people across ages. Whenever a sample was processed, at least 6.5 million PBMCs were isolated. Through a sample-barcoded 5' primer and a J-beta primer mix, a second PCR was run for about 7 to 12 cycles. TCRdb ran MiXCR on the 5' RACE reads and lists one entry per CDR3 protein. The sample comprises about 680,000 distinct CDR3 sequences, more than 40% of which are singletons, and 30% to 40% rests with the top ten.

The chain employs TRBV7-2 and TRBJ1-2; weak D call: TRBD1 (6 bases). The sequenced sample was blood. This TCR was recovered from a woman aged 55 to 70 in good health. The CDR3 region has the DNA TGTGCCAGCAGCTTAGAAGGTCGGCAGGGGAACGGCTACACCTTC. This encodes CASSLEGRQGNGYTF.